This is a list of T cell receptor beta chains from one sample in a study of T cells in Graves' hyperthyroidism and ophthalmopathy. MiXCR, applied by TCRdb to the multiplex PCR reads, yields one record per CDR3 protein. The repertoire has 700,000 or so distinct CDR3 sequences, around 17% of them found once; the top ten carry 8.4%. The sequenced sample was blood. The source of these receptors is a man younger than 30 with Graves' hyperthyroidism. CDR3s include the opening cysteine and the closing phenylalanine or tryptophan. A D gene is named only where the DNA matches it firmly. Some rows mark clone size as missing; the rest say once, few, many or name a class of expanded clone.

D | size | J | V | DNA | CDR3
NA | many | TRBJ2-7 | TRBV27 | TGTGCCAGCAGTTTCAACGGAGCCGTTTACGAGCAGTACTTC | CASSFNGAVYEQYF
TRBD2 | many | TRBJ2-2 | TRBV12-3/TRBV12-4 | TGTGCCAGCAGTCCGACTAGCGGGAGGGGGAGCACCGGGGAGCTGTTTTTT | CASSPTSGRGSTGELFF
TRBD1 | few | TRBJ1-4 | TRBV28 | TGTGCCAGCAGTTTCCCGGACAGGGGAAATGAAAAACTGTTTTTT | CASSFPDRGNEKLFF
TRBD2 | many | TRBJ2-3 | TRBV28 | TGTGCCAGCAGCCCCGGGACTAGCATTACAGATACGCAGTATTTT | CASSPGTSITDTQYF
NA | few | TRBJ2-3 | TRBV15 | TGTGCCACCAGCAGATTTACTAGCACAGATACGCAGTATTTT | CATSRFTSTDTQYF
NA | few | TRBJ2-4 | TRBV20-1 | TGCAGTGCTACCCAGGCAATTGGAAACATTCAGTACTTC | CSATQAIGNIQYF
TRBD2 | NA | TRBJ2-3 | TRBV9 | TGTGCCAGCAGCGTCTCTAGCGGGAGCTCCGGAGGAGATACGCAGTATTTT | CASSVSSGSSGGDTQYF
NA | NA | TRBJ2-3 | TRBV6-1 | TGTGCCAGCAGAGAGGGGAGAGCAGATACGCAGTATTTT | CASREGRADTQYF
TRBD2 | NA | TRBJ2-7 | TRBV20-1 | TGCAGTGCTCTCACTAGCGGGATAAACAATGAGCAGTACTTC | CSALTSGINNEQYF
TRBD2 | many | TRBJ2-7 | TRBV18 | TGTGCCAGCTCCCCGACTAGCGGGAGTGAGCAGTACTTC | CASSPTSGSEQYF
TRBD2 | NA | TRBJ2-3 | TRBV5-4 | TGTGCCAGCAGTCCTCCCTCCCAATGGGAAGCGGGAGGATCAGATACGCAGTATTTT | CASSPPSQWEAGGSDTQYF
NA | few | TRBJ1-2 | TRBV28 | TGTGCCAGCGGAAGGGAGGATGGCTACACCTTC | CASGREDGYTF